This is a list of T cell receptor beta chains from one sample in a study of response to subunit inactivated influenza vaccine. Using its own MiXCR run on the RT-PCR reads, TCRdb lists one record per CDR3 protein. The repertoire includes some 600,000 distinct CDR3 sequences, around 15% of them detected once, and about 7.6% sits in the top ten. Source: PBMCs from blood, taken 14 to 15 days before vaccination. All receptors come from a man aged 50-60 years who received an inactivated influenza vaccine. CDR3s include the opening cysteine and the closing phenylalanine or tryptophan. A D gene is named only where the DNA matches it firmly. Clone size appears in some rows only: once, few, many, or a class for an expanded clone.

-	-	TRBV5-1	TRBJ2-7	TGCGCCAGCAGCTTGGGAATCCAGGGGTACGAGCAGTACTTC	CASSLGIQGYEQYF
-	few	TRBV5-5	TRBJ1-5	TGTGCCAGCGGAGCTTACGACAATCAGCCCCAGCATTTT	CASGAYDNQPQHF
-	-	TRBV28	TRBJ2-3	TGTGCCAGCAGTATCCACGAGGGGGGGGCAGATACGCAGTATTTT	CASSIHEGGADTQYF
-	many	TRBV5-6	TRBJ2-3	TGTGCCAGCAGATCCGTTCGAGGCACAGATACGCAGTATTTT	CASRSVRGTDTQYF
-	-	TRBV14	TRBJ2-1	TGTGCCAGCAGCCAATTCCGGGGCTCCTACAATGAGCAGTTCTTC	CASSQFRGSYNEQFF
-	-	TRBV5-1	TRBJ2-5	TGCGCCAGCAGCTTGGGCTACGGGACCCAAGAGACCCAGTACTTC	CASSLGYGTQETQYF
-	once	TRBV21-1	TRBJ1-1	TGTGCCAGCAGCATTGGAAACAGGGTGTGGGCTGAAGCTTTCTTT	CASSIGNRVWAEAFF
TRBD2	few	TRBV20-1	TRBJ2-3	TGCAGTGCTAGATGGGCTAGCGGGTACGGGGATACGCAGTATTTT	CSARWASGYGDTQYF
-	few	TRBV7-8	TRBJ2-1	TGTGCCAGCAGCTTAGGTAGGGGGTTTAACTACAATGAGCAGTTCTTC	CASSLGRGFNYNEQFF
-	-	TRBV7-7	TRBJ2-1	TGTGCTAGCAGCTTAGCGCCGGGGAATGAGCAGTTCTTC	CASSLAPGNEQFF
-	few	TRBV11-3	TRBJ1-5	TGTGCCAGCAGCTTAGAGAGCAGGGATAGCAATCAGCCCCAGCATTTT	CASSLESRDSNQPQHF
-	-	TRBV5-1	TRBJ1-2	TGCGCCAGCAGCTTGGACAGCGGCTACACCTTC	CASSLDSGYTF
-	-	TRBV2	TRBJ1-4	TGTGCCACGGGGACAACAGCAACTAATGAAAAACTGTTTTTT	CATGTTATNEKLFF
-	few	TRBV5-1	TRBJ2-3	TGCGCCAGCCGGACGGGGACCAACACAGATACGCAGTATTTT	CASRTGTNTDTQYF
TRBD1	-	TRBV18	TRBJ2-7	TGTGCCAGCTCCTCACGACAGGGGCGGTACGAGCAGTACTTC	CASSSRQGRYEQYF
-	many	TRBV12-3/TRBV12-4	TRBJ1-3	TGTGCCAGCCGGGGATTGCAGGACACCATATATTTT	CASRGLQDTIYF
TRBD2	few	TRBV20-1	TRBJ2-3	TGCAGTGCTCAAAGCGGGAGTGGGAGCACAGATACGCAGTATTTT	CSAQSGSGSTDTQYF
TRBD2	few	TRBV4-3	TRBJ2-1	TGCGCCAGCAGCCAAGATTTTGGGACTAGCGGAGGTGAGCAGTTCTTC	CASSQDFGTSGGEQFF
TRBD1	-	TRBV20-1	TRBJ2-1	TGCAGTGCTAGCCCCCCGGGGACAGGGGCCTCTGAGCAGTTCTTC	CSASPPGTGASEQFF
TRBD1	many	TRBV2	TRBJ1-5	TGTGCCAGCAGTGGGACAGGCCGCAATCAGCCCCAGCATTTT	CASSGTGRNQPQHF
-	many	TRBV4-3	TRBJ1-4	TGCGCCAGCCAGGACCGAAATGGAGAAAAACTGTTTTTT	CASQDRNGEKLFF
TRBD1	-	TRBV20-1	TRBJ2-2	TGCAGTGCCAGGGACAGGGTCCCCGGGGAGCTGTTTTTT	CSARDRVPGELFF
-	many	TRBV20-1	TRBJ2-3	TGCAGTGCTACGCGGGGCACAGATACGCAGTATTTT	CSATRGTDTQYF
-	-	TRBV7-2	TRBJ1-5	TGTGCCAGCAGCTTGTCCTGGGATACGCAGCATTTT	CASSLSWDTQHF
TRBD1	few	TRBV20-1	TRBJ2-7	TGCAGTGCTTTTCTACCGGGACAGGGGGACCTCTACGAGCAGTACTTC	CSAFLPGQGDLYEQYF
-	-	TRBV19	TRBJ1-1	TGTGCCAGTAGTGGAGGCGCCTGGGGCGACACTGAAGCTTTCTTT	CASSGGAWGDTEAFF
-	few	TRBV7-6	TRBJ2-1	TGTGCCAGCACCGAGGGGTTCGGAGCGGCCGGTTACAATGAGCAGTTCTTC	CASTEGFGAAGYNEQFF
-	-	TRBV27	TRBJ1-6	TGTGCCAGCAGACAGGATCTTAATTCACCCCTCCACTTT	CASRQDLNSPLHF
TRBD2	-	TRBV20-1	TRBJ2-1	TGCAGTGCTAGAGGGATTACGGGAGGTAACTACAATGAGCAGTTCTTC	CSARGITGGNYNEQFF
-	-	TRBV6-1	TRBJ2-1	TGTGCCAGCAGTGAAGTAGGGAGGAGCTCCTACAATGAGCAGTTCTTC	CASSEVGRSSYNEQFF
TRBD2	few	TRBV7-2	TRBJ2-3	TGTGCCAGCACCGAAACTAGCGGGCGGGGGGTAGATACGCAGTATTTT	CASTETSGRGVDTQYF
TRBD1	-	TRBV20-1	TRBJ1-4	TGCAGTGCCGGAGGGGGGACAGGGCATGAAAAACTGTTTTTT	CSAGGGTGHEKLFF
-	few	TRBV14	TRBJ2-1	TGTGCCAGCAGCACCCGGCCTGGGATGACACGATCTGAGCAGTTCTTC	CASSTRPGMTRSEQFF
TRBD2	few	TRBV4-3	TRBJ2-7	TGCGCCAGCAGCCAAGGGGCTAGCGGGTCTTCCTACGAGCAGTACTTC	CASSQGASGSSYEQYF
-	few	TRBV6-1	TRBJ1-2	TGTGCCAGCGGCTATCCCCCCTATGGCTACACCTTC	CASGYPPYGYTF
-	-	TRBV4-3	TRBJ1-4	TGCGCCAGCAGCCAAGATCTTGTTCGGGGTGCAACTAATGAAAAACTGTTTTTT	CASSQDLVRGATNEKLFF